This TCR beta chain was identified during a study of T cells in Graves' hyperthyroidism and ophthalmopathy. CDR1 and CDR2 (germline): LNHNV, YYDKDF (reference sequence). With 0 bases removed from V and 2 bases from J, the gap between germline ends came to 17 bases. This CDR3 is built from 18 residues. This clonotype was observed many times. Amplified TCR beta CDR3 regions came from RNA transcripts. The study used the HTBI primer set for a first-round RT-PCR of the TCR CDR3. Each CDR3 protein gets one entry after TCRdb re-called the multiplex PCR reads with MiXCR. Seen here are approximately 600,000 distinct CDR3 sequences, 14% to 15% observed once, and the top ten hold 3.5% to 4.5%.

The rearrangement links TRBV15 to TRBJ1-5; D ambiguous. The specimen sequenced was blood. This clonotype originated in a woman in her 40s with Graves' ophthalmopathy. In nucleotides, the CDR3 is TGTGCCACCAGCAGAGACTATTTGGGAGGGATAGGCAATCAGCCCCAGCATTTT. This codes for CATSRDYLGGIGNQPQHF.